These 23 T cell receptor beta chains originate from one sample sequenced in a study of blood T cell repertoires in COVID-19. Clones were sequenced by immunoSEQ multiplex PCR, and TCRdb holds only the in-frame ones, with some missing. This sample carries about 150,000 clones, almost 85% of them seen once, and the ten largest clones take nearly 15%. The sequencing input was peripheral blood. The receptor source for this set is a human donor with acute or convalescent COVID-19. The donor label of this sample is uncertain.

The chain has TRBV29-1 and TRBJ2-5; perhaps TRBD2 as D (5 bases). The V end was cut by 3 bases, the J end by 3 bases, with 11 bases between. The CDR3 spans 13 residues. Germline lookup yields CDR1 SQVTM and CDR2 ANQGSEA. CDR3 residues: CSVDDYAEETQYF. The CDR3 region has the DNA TGCAGCGTTGATGACTATGCCGAAGAGACCCAGTACTTC.

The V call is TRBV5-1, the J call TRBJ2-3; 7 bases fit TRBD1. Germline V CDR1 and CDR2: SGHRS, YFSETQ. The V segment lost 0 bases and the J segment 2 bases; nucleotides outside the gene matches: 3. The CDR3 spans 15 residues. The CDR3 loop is CASSLGTGTTDTQYF. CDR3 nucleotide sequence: TGCGCCAGCAGCTTGGGGACAGGTACCACAGATACGCAGTATTTT.

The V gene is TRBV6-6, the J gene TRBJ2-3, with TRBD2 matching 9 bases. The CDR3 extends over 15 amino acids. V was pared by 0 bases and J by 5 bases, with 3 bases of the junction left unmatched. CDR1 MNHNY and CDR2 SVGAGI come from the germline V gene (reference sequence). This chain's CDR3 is CASSYSSGGGDTQYF. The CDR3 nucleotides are TGTGCCAGCAGTTACTCTAGCGGGGGTGGAGATACGCAGTATTTT.

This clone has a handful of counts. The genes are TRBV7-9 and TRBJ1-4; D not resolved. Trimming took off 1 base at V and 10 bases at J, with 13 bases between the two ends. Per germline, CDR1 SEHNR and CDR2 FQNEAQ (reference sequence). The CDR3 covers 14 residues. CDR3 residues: CASSLERTGVKLFF. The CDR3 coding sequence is TGTGCCAGCAGCTTAGAGAGAACCGGGGTAAAACTGTTTTTT.

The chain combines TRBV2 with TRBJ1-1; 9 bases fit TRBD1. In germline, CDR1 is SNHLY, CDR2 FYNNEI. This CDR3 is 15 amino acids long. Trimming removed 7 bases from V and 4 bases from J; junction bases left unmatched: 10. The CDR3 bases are TGTGCCAGCACCTGGGGGACAGGGCTGGCCACTGAAGCTTTCTTT. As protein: CASTWGTGLATEAFF.

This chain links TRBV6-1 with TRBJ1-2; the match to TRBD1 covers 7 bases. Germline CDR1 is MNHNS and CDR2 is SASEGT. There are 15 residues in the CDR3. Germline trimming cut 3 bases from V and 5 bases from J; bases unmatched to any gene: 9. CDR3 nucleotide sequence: TGTGCCAGCAGTGATGGGTCCGGGACAGCTTATGGCTACACCTTC. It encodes CASSDGSGTAYGYTF.

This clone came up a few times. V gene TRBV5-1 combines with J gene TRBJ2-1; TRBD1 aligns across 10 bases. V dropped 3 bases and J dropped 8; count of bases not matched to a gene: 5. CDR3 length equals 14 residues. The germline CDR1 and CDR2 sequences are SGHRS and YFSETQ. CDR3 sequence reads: CASSYGQGVDEQFF. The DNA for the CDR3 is TGCGCCAGCAGCTATGGACAGGGGGTCGATGAGCAGTTCTTC.

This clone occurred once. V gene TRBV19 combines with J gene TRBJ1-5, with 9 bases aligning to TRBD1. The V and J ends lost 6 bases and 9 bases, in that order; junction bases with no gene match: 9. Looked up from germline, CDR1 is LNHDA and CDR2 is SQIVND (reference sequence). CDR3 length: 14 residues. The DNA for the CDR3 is TGTGCCAGTAGCCTCGGGACAGGGATACCGCCCCAGCATTTT. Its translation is CASSLGTGIPPQHF.

The CDR3 region is CASSHQGAVAEAFF. The CDR3, as DNA: TGTGCCAGCAGCCACCAGGGGGCTGTCGCTGAAGCTTTCTTT. The chain uses TRBV4-2 and TRBJ1-1; TRBD1 matches 8 bases. Per germline, CDR1 LGHNA and CDR2 YNFKEQ. The CDR3 contains 14 residues. The V segment lost 3 bases and the J segment 6 bases; nucleotides outside the gene matches: 6.

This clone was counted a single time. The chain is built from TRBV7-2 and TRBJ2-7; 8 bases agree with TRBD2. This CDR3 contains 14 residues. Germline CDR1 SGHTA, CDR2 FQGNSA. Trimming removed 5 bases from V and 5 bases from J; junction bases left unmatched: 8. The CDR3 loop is CASSARGGSHEQYF. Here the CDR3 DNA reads TGTGCCAGCAGCGCCCGGGGGGGGTCCCACGAGCAGTACTTC.

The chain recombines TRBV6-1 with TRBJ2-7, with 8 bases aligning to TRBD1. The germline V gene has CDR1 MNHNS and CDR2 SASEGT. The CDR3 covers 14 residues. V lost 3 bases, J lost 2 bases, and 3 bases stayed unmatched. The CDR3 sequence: CASSDQGAAYEQYF. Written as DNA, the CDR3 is TGTGCCAGCAGTGACCAGGGGGCAGCCTACGAGCAGTACTTC.

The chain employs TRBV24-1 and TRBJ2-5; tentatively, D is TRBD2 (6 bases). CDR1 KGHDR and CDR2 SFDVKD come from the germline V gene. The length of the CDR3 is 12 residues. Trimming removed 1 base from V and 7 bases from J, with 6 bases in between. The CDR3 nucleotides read TGTGCCACCAGTGATTTAGCGGGGACCCAGTACTTC. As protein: CATSDLAGTQYF.

CDR3 protein: CASLPQSSTDTQYF. For the CDR3, the DNA is TGTGCCAGCTTGCCACAGTCGAGCACAGATACGCAGTATTTT. The chain carries TRBV7-2 and TRBJ2-3, with D uncertain. CDR1 is SGHTA, CDR2 FQGNSA, per germline. CDR3 length: 14 residues. The V and J ends lost 8 bases and 0 bases respectively, with 12 bases between them. Full variable domain (rest looked up from reference TRBV7-2 and TRBJ2-3): GAGVSQSPSNKVTEKGKDVELRCDPISGHTALYWYRQSLGQGLEFLIYFQGNSAPDKSGLPSDRFSAERTGGSVSTLTIQRTQQEDSAVYLCASLPQSSTDTQYFGPGTRLTVL.

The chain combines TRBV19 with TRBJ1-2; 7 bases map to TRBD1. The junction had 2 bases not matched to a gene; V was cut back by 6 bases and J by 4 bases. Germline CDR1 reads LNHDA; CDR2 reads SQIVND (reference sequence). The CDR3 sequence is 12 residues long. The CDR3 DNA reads TGTGCCAGTAGAGACAGGGTCTATGGCTACACCTTC. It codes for CASRDRVYGYTF.

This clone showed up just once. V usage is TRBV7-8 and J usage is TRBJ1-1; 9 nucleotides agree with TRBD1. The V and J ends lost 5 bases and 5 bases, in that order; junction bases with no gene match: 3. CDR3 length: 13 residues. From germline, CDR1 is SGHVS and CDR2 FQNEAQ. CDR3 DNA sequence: TGTGCCAGCAGCCCCGGGACAGGGACTGAAGCTTTCTTT. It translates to CASSPGTGTEAFF.

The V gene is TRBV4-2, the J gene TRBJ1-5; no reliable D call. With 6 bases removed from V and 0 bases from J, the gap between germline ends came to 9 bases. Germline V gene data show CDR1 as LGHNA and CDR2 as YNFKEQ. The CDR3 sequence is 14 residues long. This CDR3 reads CASRLQDSNQPQHF. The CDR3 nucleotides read TGTGCCAGCAGACTCCAGGATAGCAATCAGCCCCAGCATTTT.

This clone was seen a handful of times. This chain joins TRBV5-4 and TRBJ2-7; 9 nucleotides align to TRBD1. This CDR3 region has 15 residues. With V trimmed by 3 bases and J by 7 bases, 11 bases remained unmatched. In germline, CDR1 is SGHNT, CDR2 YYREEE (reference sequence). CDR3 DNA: TGTGCCAGCAGCTCCCAAATTACAGGGGGCGTGGAGCAGTACTTC. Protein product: CASSSQITGGVEQYF.

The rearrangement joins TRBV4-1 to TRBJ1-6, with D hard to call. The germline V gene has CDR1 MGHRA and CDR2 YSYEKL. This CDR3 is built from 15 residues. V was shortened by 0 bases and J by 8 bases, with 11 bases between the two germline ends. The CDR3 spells CASSQERGYYSPLHF. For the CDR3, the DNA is TGCGCCAGCAGCCAAGAGCGGGGTTACTATTCACCCCTCCACTTT.

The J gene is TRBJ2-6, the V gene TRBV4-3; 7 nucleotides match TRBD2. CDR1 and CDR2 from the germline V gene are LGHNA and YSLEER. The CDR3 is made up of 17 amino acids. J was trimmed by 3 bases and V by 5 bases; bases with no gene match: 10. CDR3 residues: CASSVREGSYGANVLTF. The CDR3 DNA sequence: TGCGCCAGCAGCGTAAGGGAGGGGTCTTATGGGGCCAACGTCCTGACTTTC.

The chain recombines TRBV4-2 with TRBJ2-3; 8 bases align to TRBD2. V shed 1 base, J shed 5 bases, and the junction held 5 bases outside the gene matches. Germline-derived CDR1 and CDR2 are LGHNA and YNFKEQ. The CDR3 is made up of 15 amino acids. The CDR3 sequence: CASSQAGGLGDTQYF. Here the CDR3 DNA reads TGTGCCAGCAGCCAAGCGGGGGGGTTAGGAGATACGCAGTATTTT.

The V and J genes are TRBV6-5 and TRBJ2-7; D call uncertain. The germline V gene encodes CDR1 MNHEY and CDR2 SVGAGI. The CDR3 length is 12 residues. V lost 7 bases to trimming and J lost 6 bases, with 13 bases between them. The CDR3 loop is CASTTEVREQYF. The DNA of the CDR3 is TGTGCCAGCACTACAGAAGTCCGCGAGCAGTACTTC.

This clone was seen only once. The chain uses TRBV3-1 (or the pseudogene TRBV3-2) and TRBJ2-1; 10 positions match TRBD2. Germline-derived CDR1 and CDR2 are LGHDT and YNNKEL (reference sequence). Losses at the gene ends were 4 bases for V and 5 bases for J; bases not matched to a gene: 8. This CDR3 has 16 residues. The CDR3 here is CASSRAVAGGNNEQFF. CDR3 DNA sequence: TGTGCCAGCAGCCGGGCCGTAGCGGGGGGCAACAATGAGCAGTTCTTC.

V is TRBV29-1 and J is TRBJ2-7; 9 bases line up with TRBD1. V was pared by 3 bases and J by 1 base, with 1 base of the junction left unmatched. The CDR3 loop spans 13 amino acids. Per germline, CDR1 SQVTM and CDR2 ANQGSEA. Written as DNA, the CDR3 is TGCAGCGTTGATGGGACAGGGTCCTACGAGCAGTACTTC. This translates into CSVDGTGSYEQYF.